The 17 T cell receptor beta chains given below trace back to one sample, sequenced in a study of monozygotic twins with inflammatory bowel disease. TCRdb derives one entry per CDR3 protein from the 5' RACE reads, leaving out DNA. Its listing shows hundreds of thousands of distinct CDR3 sequences. Sequenced sample: blood. These receptor sequences come from a human donor with ulcerative colitis or Crohn's disease, or a healthy co-twin of an affected twin (not recorded which).

V gene TRBV5-5 combines with J gene TRBJ1-2; TCRdb picks TRBD1, but there is no DNA to check that call. This CDR3 has 12 amino acids. The germline V gene encodes CDR1 SGHKS and CDR2 YYEKEE (reference sequence). Here the CDR3 reads CASRDSNYGYTF. Supplemented by reference TRBV5-5 and TRBJ1-2, the full variable domain reads DAGVTQSPTHLIKTRGQQVTLRCSPISGHKSVSWYQQVLGQGPQFIFQYYEKEERGRGNFPDRFSARQFPNYSSELNVNALLLGDSALYLCASRDSNYGYTFGSGTRLTVV.

The chain recombines TRBV20-1 with TRBJ2-1; there is no DNA to check the TCRdb D call of TRBD2. Germline V gene data show CDR1 as DFQATT and CDR2 as SNEGSKA (reference sequence). The CDR3 covers 16 residues. The CDR3 here is CSARPSGREFSNEQFF.

The chain has TRBV9 and TRBJ2-3; checking the TCRdb D call of TRBD1 is not possible without DNA. CDR1 is SGDLS and CDR2 is YYNGEE in the germline V gene. CDR3 length equals 15 residues. The CDR3: CASSASIGGTDTQYF.

The chain recombines TRBV29-1 with TRBJ2-1. The germline V gene has CDR1 SQVTM and CDR2 ANQGSEA. CDR3 length equals 14 residues. The CDR3 is CSVDSGSSYNEQFF.

The J gene is TRBJ2-5, the V gene TRBV4-3; absent DNA, TCRdb's TRBD2 call cannot be checked. CDR1 and CDR2 (germline): LGHNA, YSLEER. This CDR3 has 13 residues. CDR3 protein: CASGQVLLETQYF.

The chain joins TRBV5-1 to TRBJ1-3; TCRdb names TRBD1, which stays unverified in the absence of DNA. Germline values: CDR1 SGHRS, CDR2 YFSETQ. The length of the CDR3 is 14 residues. The CDR3 here is CASSLTGMGNTIYF.

This chain uses TRBV30 with TRBJ1-6. The germline V gene encodes CDR1 GTSNPN and CDR2 SVGIG (reference sequence). The CDR3 totals 13 residues. The CDR3: CASNSITNSPLHF.

The rearrangement uses TRBV28 and TRBJ2-7; the TCRdb D gene call, TRBD1, has no DNA to confirm it. Per germline, CDR1 MDHEN and CDR2 SYDVKM. The CDR3 spans 14 residues. CDR3 residues: CASSSPEATYEQYF.

The chain carries TRBV5-1 and TRBJ2-7; without DNA, the TCRdb call of TRBD2 cannot be checked. Germline CDR1 and CDR2: SGHRS and YFSETQ. The CDR3 sequence is 14 residues long. The CDR3 is CASSFSGGFGEQYF.

The chain combines TRBV27 with TRBJ2-1; TCRdb calls TRBD1, which cannot be checked without DNA. The CDR3 extends over 13 amino acids. Germline lookup yields CDR1 MNHEY and CDR2 SMNVEV (reference sequence). The CDR3: CASSLSGGHEQFF.

The genes are TRBV11-2 and TRBJ1-4; TCRdb selects TRBD1, and the lack of DNA leaves this call unchecked. The CDR3 has 14 residues. The germline V gene encodes CDR1 SGHAT and CDR2 FQNNGV. This CDR3 is CASSLMSLGEKLFF. Based on the CDR3 plus reference TRBV11-2 and TRBJ1-4, the full variable domain is EAGVAQSPRYKIIEKRQSVAFWCNPISGHATLYWYQQILGQGPKLLIQFQNNGVVDDSQLPKDRFSAERLKGVDSTLKIQPAKLEDSAVYLCASSLMSLGEKLFFGSGTQLSVL.

The chain employs TRBV5-8 and TRBJ1-4. Germline V gives CDR1 SGHTS, CDR2 YDEGEE. This CDR3 has 14 residues. CDR3: CASSLTTTNEKLFF.

The chain is built from TRBV14 and TRBJ2-1; lacking DNA, the TRBD1 call made by TCRdb goes unchecked. This CDR3 is built from 17 residues. Germline V CDR1 and CDR2: SGHDN, FVKESK. CDR3: CASSQVSRGLRNNEQFF.

This chain joins TRBV19 and TRBJ2-1; TCRdb proposes TRBD2, but this gene call is untestable without DNA. The CDR3 length is 14 residues. Germline CDR1 reads LNHDA; CDR2 reads SQIVND (reference sequence). CDR3 sequence reads: CATQAGGLGNEQFF.

The CDR3: CASASGQVNTGELFF. The chain carries TRBV28 and TRBJ2-2; TCRdb returns TRBD1, unconfirmable since there is no DNA. CDR1 MDHEN and CDR2 SYDVKM come from the germline V gene. CDR3 length equals 15 residues.

This chain links TRBV20-1 with TRBJ2-7; TCRdb's D gene call, TRBD1, goes unchecked for lack of DNA. The V gene's germline CDR1 is DFQATT and CDR2 SNEGSKA (reference sequence). The CDR3 is 11 amino acids. The CDR3 is CSASPGFEQYF.

This rearrangement joins TRBV7-3 to TRBJ2-1. Germline V gene data show CDR1 as SGHTA and CDR2 as FQGTGA. This CDR3 is 15 amino acids long. The CDR3 loop is CASSPQGGRYNEQFF.